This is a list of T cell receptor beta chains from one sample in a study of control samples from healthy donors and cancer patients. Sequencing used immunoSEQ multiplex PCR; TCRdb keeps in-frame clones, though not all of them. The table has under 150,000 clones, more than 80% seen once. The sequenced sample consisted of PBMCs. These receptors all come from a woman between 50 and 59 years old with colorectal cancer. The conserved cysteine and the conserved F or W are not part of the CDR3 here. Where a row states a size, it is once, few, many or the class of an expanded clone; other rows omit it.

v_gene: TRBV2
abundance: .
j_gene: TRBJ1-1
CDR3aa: ASSGTWGTEAF

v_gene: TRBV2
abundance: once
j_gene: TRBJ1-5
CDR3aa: ASSETTGGQPQH

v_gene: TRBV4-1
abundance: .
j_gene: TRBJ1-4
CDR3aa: ASSQVDRENEKLF

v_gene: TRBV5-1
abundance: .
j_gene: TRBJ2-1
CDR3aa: ASSFDSGRDNEQF

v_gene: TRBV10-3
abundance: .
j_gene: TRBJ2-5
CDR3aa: AISESGGETQY

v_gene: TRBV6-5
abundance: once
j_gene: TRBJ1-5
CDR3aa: ASSPTGGNQPQH

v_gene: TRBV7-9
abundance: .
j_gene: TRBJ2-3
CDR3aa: ASSLDGARTDTQY

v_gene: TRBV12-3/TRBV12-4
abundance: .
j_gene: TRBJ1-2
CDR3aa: ASSSGPWGYT

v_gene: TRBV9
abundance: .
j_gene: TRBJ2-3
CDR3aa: ASSVGLGGGTDTQY

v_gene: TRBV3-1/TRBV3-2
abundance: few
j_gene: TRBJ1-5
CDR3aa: ASSQARGVGQPQH

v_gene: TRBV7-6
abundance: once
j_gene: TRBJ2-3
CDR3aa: ASSSTTSAYTDTQY

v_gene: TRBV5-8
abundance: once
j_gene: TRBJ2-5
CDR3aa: ASSPTWLQETQY

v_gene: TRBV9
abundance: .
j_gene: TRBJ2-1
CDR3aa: ASSVVAGAYNEQF

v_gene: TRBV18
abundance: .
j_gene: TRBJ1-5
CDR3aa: ASSPGTGSNQPQH

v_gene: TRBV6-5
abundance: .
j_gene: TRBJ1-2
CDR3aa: ASRLGGYT

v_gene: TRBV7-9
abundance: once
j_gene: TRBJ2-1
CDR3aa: ASSTPRGPEYEQF

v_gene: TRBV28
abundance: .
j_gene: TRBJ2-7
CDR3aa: ASRPRASGTGGYEQY

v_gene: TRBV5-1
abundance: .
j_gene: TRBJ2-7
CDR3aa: ASFLTSGSSSSEQY

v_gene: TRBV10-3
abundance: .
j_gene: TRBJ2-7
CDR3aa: AIRADRGTPYEQY

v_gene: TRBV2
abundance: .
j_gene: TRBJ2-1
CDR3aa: ASRGPSSYNEQF

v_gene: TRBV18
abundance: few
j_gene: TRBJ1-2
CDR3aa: ASSPTQGNYGYT

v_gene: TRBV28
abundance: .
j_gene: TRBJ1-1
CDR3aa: ASSPNLINTEAF

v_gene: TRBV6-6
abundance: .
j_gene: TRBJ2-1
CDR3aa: ASSYANNEQF

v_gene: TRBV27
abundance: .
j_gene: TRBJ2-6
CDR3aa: ASSLVGQGYSGANVLT

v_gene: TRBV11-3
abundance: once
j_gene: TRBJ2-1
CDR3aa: ASSPARGSGGLDEQF

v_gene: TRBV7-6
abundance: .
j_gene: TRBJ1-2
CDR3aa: ASSLGAGAEYGYT

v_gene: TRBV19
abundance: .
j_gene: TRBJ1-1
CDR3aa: ASSIGARNTEAF

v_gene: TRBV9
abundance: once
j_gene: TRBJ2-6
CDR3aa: ASSVGFLDPGANVLT

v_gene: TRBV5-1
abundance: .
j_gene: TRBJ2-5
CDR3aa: ASSFGGREETQY

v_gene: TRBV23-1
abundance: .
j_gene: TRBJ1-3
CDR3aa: ASSTDPVGDTIY

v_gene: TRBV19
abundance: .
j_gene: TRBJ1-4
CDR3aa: ASSMSVGANEKLF

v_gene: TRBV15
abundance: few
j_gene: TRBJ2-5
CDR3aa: ATSREGWGLGETQY

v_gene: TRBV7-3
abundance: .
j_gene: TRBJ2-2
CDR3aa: ASSWPGQPNTGELF

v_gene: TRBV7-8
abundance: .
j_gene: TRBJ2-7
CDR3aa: ASSLGARVDPYEQY

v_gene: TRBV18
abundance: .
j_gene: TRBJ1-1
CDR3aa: ASSPDRRMNTEAF

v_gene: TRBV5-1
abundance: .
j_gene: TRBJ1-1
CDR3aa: ASSLQGGGTEAF

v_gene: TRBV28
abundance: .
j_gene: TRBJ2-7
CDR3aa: ASSLDTIYEQY

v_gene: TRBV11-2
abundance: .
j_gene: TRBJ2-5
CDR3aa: ASSLEGGETQY

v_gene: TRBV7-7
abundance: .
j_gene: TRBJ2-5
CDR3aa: ASSQQGWAQETQY

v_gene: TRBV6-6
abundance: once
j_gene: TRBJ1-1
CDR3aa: ASSYGTSRNTEAF

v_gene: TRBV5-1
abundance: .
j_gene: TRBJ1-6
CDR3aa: ASSLEPGEDSPLH

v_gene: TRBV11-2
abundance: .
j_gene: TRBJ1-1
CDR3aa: ASSAWGAVDTEAF

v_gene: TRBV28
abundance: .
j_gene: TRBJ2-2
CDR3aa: ASSEQGVAGELF

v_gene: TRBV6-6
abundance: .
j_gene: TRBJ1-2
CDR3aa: ASSPDGNYGYT

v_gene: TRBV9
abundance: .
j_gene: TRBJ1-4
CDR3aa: ASSVGMDREEKLF

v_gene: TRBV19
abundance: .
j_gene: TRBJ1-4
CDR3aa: ASSPPTGDGEKLF

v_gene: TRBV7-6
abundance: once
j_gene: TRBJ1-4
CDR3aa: ASSLGQPATNEKLF

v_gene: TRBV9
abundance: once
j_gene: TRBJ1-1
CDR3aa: ASSSSPPGQGATEAF

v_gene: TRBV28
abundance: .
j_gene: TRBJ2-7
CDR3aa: ASRTSGGSSYEQY

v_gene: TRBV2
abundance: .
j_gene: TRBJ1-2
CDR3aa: ASSEEGSSGYT

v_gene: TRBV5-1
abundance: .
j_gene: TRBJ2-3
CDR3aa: ASSLAETVSTDTQY

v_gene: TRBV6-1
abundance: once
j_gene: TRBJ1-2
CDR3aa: ASSEFTGPNYGYT

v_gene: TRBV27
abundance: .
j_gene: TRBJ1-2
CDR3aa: ASSLGGSHYGYT

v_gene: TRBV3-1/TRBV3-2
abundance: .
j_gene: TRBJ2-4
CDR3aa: ASSWDRDHIQY